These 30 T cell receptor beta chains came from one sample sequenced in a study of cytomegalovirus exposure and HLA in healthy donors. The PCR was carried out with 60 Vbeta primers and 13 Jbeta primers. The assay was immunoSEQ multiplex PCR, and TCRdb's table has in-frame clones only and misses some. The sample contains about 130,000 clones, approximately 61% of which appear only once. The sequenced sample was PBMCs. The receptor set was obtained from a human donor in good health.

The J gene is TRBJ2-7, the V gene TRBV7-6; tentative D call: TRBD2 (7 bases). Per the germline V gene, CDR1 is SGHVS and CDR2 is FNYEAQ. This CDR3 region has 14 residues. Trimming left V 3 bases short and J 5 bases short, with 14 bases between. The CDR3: CASSLGGAADEQYF. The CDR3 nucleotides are TGTGCCAGCAGCTTGGGGGGGGCAGCCGACGAGCAGTACTTC.

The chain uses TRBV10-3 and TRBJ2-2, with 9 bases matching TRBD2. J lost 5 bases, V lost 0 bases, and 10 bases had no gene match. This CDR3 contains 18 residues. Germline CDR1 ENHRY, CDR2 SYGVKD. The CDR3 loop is CAISESPTSGRGTGELFF. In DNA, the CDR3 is TGTGCCATCAGTGAGTCCCCGACTAGCGGACGAGGGACCGGGGAGCTGTTTTTT.

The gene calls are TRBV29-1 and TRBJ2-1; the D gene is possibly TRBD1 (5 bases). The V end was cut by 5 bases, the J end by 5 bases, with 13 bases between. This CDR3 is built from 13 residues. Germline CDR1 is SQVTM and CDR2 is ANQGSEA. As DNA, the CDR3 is TGCAGCGTTTTGGACATGGACCACAATGAGCAGTTCTTC. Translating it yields CSVLDMDHNEQFF.

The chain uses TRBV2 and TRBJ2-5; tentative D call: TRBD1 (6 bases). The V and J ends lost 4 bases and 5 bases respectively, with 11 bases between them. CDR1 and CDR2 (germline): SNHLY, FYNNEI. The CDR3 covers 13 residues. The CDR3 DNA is TGTGCCAGCAGTGTCCAGGGGACGGAGACCCAGTACTTC. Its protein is CASSVQGTETQYF.

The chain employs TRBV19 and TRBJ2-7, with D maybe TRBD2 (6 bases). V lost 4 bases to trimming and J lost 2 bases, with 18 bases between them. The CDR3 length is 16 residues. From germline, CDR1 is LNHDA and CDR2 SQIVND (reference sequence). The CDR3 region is CASSTKIAALAYEQYF. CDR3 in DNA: TGTGCCAGTAGTACCAAAATAGCGGCCTTGGCCTACGAGCAGTACTTC. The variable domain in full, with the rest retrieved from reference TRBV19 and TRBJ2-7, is DGGITQSPKYLFRKEGQNVTLSCEQNLNHDAMYWYRQDPGQGLRLIYYSQIVNDFQKGDIAEGYSVSREKKESFPLTVTSAQKNPTAFYLCASSTKIAALAYEQYFGPGTRLTVT.

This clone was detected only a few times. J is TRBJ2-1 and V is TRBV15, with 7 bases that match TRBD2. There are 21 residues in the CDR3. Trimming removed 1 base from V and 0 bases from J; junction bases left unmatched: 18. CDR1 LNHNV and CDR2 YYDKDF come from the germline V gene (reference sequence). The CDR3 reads CATSRAMWEGRSVSSYNEQFF. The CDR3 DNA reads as TGTGCCACCAGCAGAGCGATGTGGGAGGGCCGGAGTGTAAGCTCCTACAATGAGCAGTTCTTC.

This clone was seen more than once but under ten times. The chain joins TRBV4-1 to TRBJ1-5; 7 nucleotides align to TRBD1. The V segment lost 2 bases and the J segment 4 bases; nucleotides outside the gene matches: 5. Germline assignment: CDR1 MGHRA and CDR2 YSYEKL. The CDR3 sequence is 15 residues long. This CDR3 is CASSQPRQGNQPQHF. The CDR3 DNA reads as TGCGCCAGCAGCCAACCTCGACAGGGAAATCAGCCCCAGCATTTT.

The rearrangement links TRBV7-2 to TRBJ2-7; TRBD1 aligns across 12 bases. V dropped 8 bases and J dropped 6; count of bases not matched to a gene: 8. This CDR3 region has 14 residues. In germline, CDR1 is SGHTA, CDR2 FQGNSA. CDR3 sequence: CASESGQGAVEQYF. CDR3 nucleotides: TGTGCCAGCGAGTCGGGACAGGGGGCGGTCGAGCAGTACTTC.

The CDR3 loop is CAIRLAGGPYTGELFF. The CDR3 region has the DNA TGTGCCATCAGACTAGCGGGAGGGCCTTACACCGGGGAGCTGTTTTTT. The chain has TRBV10-3 and TRBJ2-2; TRBD2 agrees at 13 bases. Per the germline V gene, CDR1 is ENHRY and CDR2 is SYGVKD. V was clipped by 6 bases and J by 3 bases; unmatched bases: 4. This CDR3 region has 16 residues.

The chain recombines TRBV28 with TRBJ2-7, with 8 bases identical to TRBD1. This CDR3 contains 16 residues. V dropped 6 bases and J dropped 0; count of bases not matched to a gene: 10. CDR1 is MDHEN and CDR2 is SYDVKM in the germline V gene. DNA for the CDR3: TGTGCCAGCAGACCGACAGGGGCGGATAGCTCCTACGAGCAGTACTTC. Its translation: CASRPTGADSSYEQYF.

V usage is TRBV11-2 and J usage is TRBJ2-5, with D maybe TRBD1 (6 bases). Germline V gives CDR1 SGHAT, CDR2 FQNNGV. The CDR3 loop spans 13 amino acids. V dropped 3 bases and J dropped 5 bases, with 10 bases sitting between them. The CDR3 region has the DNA TGTGCCAGCAGCTTTAGGGGGTTGGAGACCCAGTACTTC. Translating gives CASSFRGLETQYF. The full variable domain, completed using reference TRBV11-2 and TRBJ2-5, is EAGVAQSPRYKIIEKRQSVAFWCNPISGHATLYWYQQILGQGPKLLIQFQNNGVVDDSQLPKDRFSAERLKGVDSTLKIQPAKLEDSAVYLCASSFRGLETQYFGPGTRLLVL.

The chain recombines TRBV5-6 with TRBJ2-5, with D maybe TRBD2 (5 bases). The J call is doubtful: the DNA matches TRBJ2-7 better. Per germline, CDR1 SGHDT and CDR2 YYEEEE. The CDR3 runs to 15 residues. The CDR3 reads CASSVVERPSYEQYF. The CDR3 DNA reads TGTGCCAGCAGCGTGGTTGAGCGGCCCTCCTACGAGCAGTACTTC.

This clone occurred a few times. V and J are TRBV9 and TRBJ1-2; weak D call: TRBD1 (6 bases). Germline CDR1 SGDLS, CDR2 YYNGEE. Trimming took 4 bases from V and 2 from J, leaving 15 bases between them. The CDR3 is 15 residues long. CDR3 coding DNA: TGTGCCAGCAGCCCCTTGGGGACACAAAACTATGGCTACACCTTC. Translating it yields CASSPLGTQNYGYTF. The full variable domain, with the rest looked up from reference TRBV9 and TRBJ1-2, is DSGVTQTPKHLITATGQRVTLRCSPRSGDLSVYWYQQSLDQGLQFLIQYYNGEERAKGNILERFSAQQFPDLHSELNLSSLELGDSALYFCASSPLGTQNYGYTFGSGTRLTVV.

Here the CDR3 DNA reads TGTGCCCTAAGCGGCTATAGCAATCAGCCCCAGCATTTT. This sequence encodes CALSGYSNQPQHF. The V gene is TRBV28, the J gene TRBJ1-5; no firm D call. V was trimmed by 11 bases and J by 0 bases, leaving 11 bases between them. The length of the CDR3 is 13 residues. Per germline, CDR1 MDHEN and CDR2 SYDVKM.

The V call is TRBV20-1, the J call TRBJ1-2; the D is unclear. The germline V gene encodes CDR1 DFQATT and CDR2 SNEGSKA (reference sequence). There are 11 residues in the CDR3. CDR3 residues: CTRGFLYGYTF. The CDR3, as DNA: TGCACCCGGGGTTTCCTCTATGGCTACACCTTC.

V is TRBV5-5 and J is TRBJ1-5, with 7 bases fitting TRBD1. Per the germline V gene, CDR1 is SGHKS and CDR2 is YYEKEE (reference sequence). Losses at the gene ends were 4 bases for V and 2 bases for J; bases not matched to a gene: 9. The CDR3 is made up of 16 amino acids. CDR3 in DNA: TGTGCCAGCAGCAGGGGCGCAGGGGGTCGCAATCAGCCCCAGCATTTT. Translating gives CASSRGAGGRNQPQHF.

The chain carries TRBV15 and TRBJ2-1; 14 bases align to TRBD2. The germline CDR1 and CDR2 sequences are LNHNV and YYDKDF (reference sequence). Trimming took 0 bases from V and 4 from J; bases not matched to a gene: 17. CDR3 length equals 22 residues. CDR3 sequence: CATSRDGWGRLAGGGTYNEQFF. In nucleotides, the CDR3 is TGTGCCACCAGCAGAGATGGTTGGGGAAGACTAGCGGGGGGGGGTACTTACAATGAGCAGTTCTTC. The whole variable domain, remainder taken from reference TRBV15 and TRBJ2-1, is DAMVIQNPRYQVTQFGKPVTLSCSQTLNHNVMYWYQQKSSQAPKLLFHYYDKDFNNEADTPDNFQSRRPNTSFCFLDIRSPGLGDTAMYLCATSRDGWGRLAGGGTYNEQFFGPGTRLTVL.

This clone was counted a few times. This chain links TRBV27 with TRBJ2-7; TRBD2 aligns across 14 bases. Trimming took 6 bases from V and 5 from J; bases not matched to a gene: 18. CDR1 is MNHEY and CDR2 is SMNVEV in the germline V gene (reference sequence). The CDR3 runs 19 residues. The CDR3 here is CASSTPRTSGRPSLNEQYF. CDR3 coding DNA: TGTGCCAGCAGCACCCCCCGGACTAGCGGGAGGCCGTCGTTGAACGAGCAGTACTTC.

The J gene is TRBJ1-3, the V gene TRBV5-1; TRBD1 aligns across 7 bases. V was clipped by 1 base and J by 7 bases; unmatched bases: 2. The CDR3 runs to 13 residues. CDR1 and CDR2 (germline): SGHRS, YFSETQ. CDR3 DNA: TGCGCCAGCAGCTTGTCACAGGGGAACACCATATATTTT. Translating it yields CASSLSQGNTIYF.

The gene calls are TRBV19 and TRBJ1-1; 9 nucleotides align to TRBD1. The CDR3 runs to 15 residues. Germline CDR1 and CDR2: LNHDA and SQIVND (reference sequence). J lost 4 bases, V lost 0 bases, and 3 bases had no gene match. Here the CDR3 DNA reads TGTGCCAGTAGTATAGATTCGGGACAGGGCACTGAAGCTTTCTTT. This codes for CASSIDSGQGTEAFF.

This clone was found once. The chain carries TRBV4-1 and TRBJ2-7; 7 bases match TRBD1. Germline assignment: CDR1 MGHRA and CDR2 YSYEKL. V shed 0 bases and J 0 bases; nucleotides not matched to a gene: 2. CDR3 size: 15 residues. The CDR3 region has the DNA TGCGCCAGCAGCCAAGAAAGGGGGCGCTCCTACGAGCAGTACTTC. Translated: CASSQERGRSYEQYF.

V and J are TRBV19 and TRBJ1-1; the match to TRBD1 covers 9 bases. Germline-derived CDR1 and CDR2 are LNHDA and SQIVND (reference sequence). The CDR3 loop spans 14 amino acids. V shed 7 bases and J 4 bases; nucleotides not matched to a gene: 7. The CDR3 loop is CASNKQGAFTEAFF. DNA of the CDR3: TGTGCCAGTAACAAACAGGGGGCGTTCACTGAAGCTTTCTTT.

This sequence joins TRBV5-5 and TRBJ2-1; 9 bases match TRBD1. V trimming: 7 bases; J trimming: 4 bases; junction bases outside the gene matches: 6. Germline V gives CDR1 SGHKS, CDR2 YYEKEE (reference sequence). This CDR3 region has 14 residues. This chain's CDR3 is CASSGTGSYNEQFF. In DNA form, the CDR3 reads TGTGCCAGCTCCGGGACAGGGTCTTACAATGAGCAGTTCTTC.

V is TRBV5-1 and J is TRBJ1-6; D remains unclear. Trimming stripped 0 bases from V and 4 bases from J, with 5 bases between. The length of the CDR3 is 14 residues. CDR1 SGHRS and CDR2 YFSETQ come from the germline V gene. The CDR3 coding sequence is TGCGCCAGCAGCTTGGGGCAGTATAATTCACCCCTCCACTTT. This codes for CASSLGQYNSPLHF.

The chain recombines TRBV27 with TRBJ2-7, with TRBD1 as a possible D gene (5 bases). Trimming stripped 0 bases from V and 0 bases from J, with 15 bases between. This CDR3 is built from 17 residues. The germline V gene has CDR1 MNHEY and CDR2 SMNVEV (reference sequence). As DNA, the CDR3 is TGTGCCAGCAGTTTATCCCGGCGGCAGGGTTACTCCTACGAGCAGTACTTC. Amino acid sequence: CASSLSRRQGYSYEQYF.

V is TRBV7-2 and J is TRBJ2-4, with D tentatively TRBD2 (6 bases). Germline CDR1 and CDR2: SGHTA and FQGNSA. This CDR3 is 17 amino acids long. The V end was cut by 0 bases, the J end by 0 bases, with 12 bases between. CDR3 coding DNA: TGTGCCAGCAGCTTAGCCCTACTAGCCGGAGCCAAAAACATTCAGTACTTC. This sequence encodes CASSLALLAGAKNIQYF.

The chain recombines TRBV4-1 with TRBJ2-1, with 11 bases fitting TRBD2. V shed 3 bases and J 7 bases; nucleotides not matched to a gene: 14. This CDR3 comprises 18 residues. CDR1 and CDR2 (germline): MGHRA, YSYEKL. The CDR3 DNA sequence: TGCGCCAGCAGCCAGCATATGATACTAGCGGGGGAAGGGAATGAGCAGTTCTTC. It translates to CASSQHMILAGEGNEQFF.

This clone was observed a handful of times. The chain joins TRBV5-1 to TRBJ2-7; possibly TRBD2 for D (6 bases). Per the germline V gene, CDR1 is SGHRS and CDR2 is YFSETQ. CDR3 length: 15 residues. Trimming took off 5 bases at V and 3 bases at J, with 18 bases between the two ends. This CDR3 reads CASRPESGGSYEQYF. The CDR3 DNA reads TGCGCCAGCAGGCCAGAGTCCGGGGGAAGCTACGAGCAGTACTTC.

CDR3: CASSVGAGGADTQYF. The CDR3 region has the DNA TGTGCCAGCAGCGTGGGAGCGGGGGGCGCCGATACGCAGTATTTT. J is TRBJ2-3 and V is TRBV9; TRBD2 matches at 9 bases. This CDR3 is built from 15 residues. Per the germline V gene, CDR1 is SGDLS and CDR2 is YYNGEE. V dropped 2 bases and J dropped 6; count of bases not matched to a gene: 7.

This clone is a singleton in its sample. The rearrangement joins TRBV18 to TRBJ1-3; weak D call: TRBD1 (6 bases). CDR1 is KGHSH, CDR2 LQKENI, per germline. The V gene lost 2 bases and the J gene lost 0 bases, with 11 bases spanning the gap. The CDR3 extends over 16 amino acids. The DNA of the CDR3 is TGTGCCAGCTCACCAGGGACACAATTCTCTGGAAACACCATATATTTT. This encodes CASSPGTQFSGNTIYF.